Detailed here is one T cell receptor beta chain. The antigen remains undetermined. The data stem from a study of shared clonotypes between healthy human individuals. General study points: In the sorted subsets, rarefaction showed sequencing was incomplete despite large depth.

The CDR3 loop spans 13 amino acids. V lost 5 bases and J 6 bases, leaving 13 bases between the germline ends. From germline, CDR1 is SEHNR and CDR2 FQNEAQ (reference sequence). CD8 cells classed as naive were CD45RO-negative and positively selected for CCR7, excluding terminally differentiated effector memory CD45RA+ cells. Repertoires were generated with immunoSEQ multiplex PCR, while TCRdb's copy carries only in-frame clones and drops some. The sample shows about 2.1 million clones, more than 85% of them seen only once. This TCR was sampled from a man aged 18 to 30 in good health. Some clones in this sample may be carry-over from other donors' samples. Sequencing was done on a sample of naive CD8+ T cells from PBMCs. V gene TRBV7-9 combines with J gene TRBJ1-2; TRBD1 is a possible D gene (5 bases). The CDR3 nucleotides read TGTGCCAGCAGCCAAACAGGAAGGGATGGCTACACCTTC. Amino acid sequence: CASSQTGRDGYTF.